The 17 T cell receptor beta chains in this list originate from one sample, sequenced in a study of blood T cell repertoires in COVID-19. The repertoire was sequenced with immunoSEQ multiplex PCR; TCRdb's copy has only in-frame clones and lacks some. The sample lists about 100,000 clones; just under 95% were seen once. Sequenced sample: peripheral blood. The receptors originated from a woman in her 50s with COVID-19, enrolled during active disease.

J is TRBJ1-2 and V is TRBV12-5, with D possibly matching TRBD1 (6 bases). The CDR3 contains 12 residues. Trimming removed 6 bases from V and 5 bases from J, with 10 bases in between. The germline gives CDR1 LGHNT, CDR2 FRNRAP. CDR3 DNA: TGTGCTAGTGGAATCAGGGGTTATGGCTACACCTTC. It is translated as CASGIRGYGYTF.

The rearrangement joins TRBV7-8 to TRBJ2-5; 10 bases match TRBD1. From germline, CDR1 is SGHVS and CDR2 FQNEAQ. Germline trimming cut 4 bases from V and 5 bases from J; bases unmatched to any gene: 7. The CDR3 loop spans 15 amino acids. The CDR3 DNA is TGTGCCAGCAGCTCCGGACAGGGGGTAGAGGAGACCCAGTACTTC. Translation gives CASSSGQGVEETQYF.

This chain connects TRBV6-5 to TRBJ2-1; TRBD2 agrees at 11 bases. With V trimmed by 0 bases and J by 12 bases, 10 bases remained unmatched. The length of the CDR3 is 16 residues. Germline CDR1 and CDR2: MNHEY and SVGAGI. This CDR3 is CASSYSPGTSGQGQFF. CDR3 bases: TGTGCCAGCAGTTACTCGCCGGGGACTAGCGGCCAGGGGCAGTTCTTC.

In nucleotides, the CDR3 is TGCGCCAGCAGCCAAGATTCAGGGGGCAATCAGCCCCAGCATTTT. Protein sequence: CASSQDSGGNQPQHF. This chain uses TRBV4-1 with TRBJ1-5; a possible D gene is TRBD1 (6 bases). Germline CDR1 MGHRA, CDR2 YSYEKL. The CDR3 is made up of 15 amino acids. The V gene lost 0 bases and the J gene lost 2 bases, with 8 bases spanning the gap.

The rearrangement uses TRBV6-1 and TRBJ2-7; 9 bases match TRBD1. The CDR3 loop spans 13 amino acids. Germline V gives CDR1 MNHNS, CDR2 SASEGT. V shed 0 bases and J 9 bases; nucleotides not matched to a gene: 3. The DNA of the CDR3 is TGTGCCAGCAGTGAAGCGGGACAGGGTACGCAGTACGTC. Residues: CASSEAGQGTQYV.

This clone was picked up one time. The chain joins TRBV6-5 to TRBJ2-3, with a tentative D call TRBD2 (5 bases). CDR1 is MNHEY, CDR2 SVGAGI, per germline. V was pared by 0 bases and J by 5 bases, with 12 bases between. The CDR3 contains 15 residues. The CDR3 loop is CASSYSKWRVDTQYF. The DNA of the CDR3 is TGTGCCAGCAGTTACTCGAAGTGGCGGGTAGATACGCAGTATTTT.

The chain couples TRBV3-1 (or the pseudogene TRBV3-2) to TRBJ1-1, with D possibly TRBD1 on 6 matching bases. This CDR3 contains 15 residues. Deletions cut 0 bases from V and 3 bases from J, with 11 bases between. Germline CDR1 and CDR2: LGHDT and YNNKEL (reference sequence). The CDR3 coding sequence is TGTGCCAGCAGCCAAGATAGGGGGAGGGACACTGAAGCTTTCTTT. Translating gives CASSQDRGRDTEAFF.

The rearrangement joins TRBV12-3 or TRBV12-4 to TRBJ1-2; D gene unclear. The ends were cut back, 4 bases at V and 2 bases at J, with 5 bases in the middle. The CDR3 is 12 amino acids. DNA for the CDR3: TGTGCCAGCAGTTCTTCCAACTATGGCTACACCTTC. Translation: CASSSSNYGYTF.

The rearrangement uses TRBV7-2 and TRBJ1-2; a weak D match, TRBD1 (6 bases). This CDR3 comprises 13 residues. V lost 5 bases, J lost 4 bases, and 11 bases lay in between. Germline CDR1 reads SGHTA; CDR2 reads FQGNSA. CDR3 bases: TGTGCCAGCAGCCCGTCGGACAGCTATGGCTACACCTTC. This encodes CASSPSDSYGYTF.

The chain is built from TRBV30 and TRBJ1-1; 9 nucleotides match TRBD1. Germline V lookup: CDR1 GTSNPN, CDR2 SVGIG (reference sequence). V lost 4 bases, J lost 3 bases, and 3 bases stayed unmatched. The CDR3 is 13 residues long. CDR3 DNA sequence: TGTGCCTGGACCGGACAGGGGTACACTGAAGCTTTCTTT. As protein: CAWTGQGYTEAFF.

This clone occurred once. The chain recombines TRBV6-6 with TRBJ2-7, with D tentatively TRBD2 (6 bases). V dropped 0 bases and J dropped 6 bases, with 12 bases sitting between them. The CDR3 covers 14 residues. Germline assignment: CDR1 MNHNY and CDR2 SVGAGI (reference sequence). Here the CDR3 reads CASSYSKEGSEQYV. The CDR3 bases are TGTGCCAGCAGTTACTCGAAGGAGGGAAGCGAGCAGTACGTC.

The chain joins TRBV6-5 to TRBJ1-4; 8 bases map to TRBD1. J lost 11 bases, V lost 6 bases, and 5 bases had no gene match. Germline V CDR1 and CDR2: MNHEY, SVGAGI. This CDR3 contains 12 residues. As DNA, the CDR3 is TGTGCCAGCAGCCCAGACAGGGGTAAACTGTTTTTT. Translating gives CASSPDRGKLFF.

This sequence joins TRBV5-6 and TRBJ2-7; the match to TRBD1 covers 9 bases. CDR1 SGHDT and CDR2 YYEEEE come from the germline V gene. This CDR3 has 14 residues. Trimming removed 4 bases from V and 2 bases from J; junction bases left unmatched: 4. CDR3 in amino acids: CASSAGQGTYEQYF. In DNA, the CDR3 is TGTGCCAGCAGCGCCGGACAGGGGACCTACGAGCAGTACTTC.

The chain carries TRBV13 and TRBJ2-1; 9 bases match TRBD1. V was clipped by 4 bases and J by 7 bases; unmatched bases: 11. CDR1 and CDR2 (germline): PRHDT, FYEKMQ (reference sequence). The CDR3 is 16 amino acids. The CDR3, as DNA: TGTGCCAGCAGCTCTCTACTTGGACAGGGGCTAAATGAGCAGTTCTTC. As protein: CASSSLLGQGLNEQFF.

J is TRBJ1-4 and V is TRBV21-1; the table's D call, TRBD1, has no DNA check behind it. TRBV21-1 is flagged as a pseudogene. This CDR3 is 15 amino acids long. The CDR3 is CASSKCRTGREKLFF. The CDR3 coding sequence is TGTGCCAGCAGCAAATGCAGGACAGGTCGGGAAAAACTGTTTTTT.

The chain has TRBV9 and TRBJ1-6; D not certain. V was pared by 7 bases and J by 0 bases, with 11 bases between. CDR3 length equals 15 residues. The germline V gene encodes CDR1 SGDLS and CDR2 YYNGEE. This CDR3 is CASGSGSSYNSPLHF. CDR3 DNA sequence: TGTGCCAGCGGGTCCGGGAGCTCCTATAATTCACCCCTCCACTTT.

The genes are TRBV6-6 and TRBJ1-3, with D perhaps TRBD1 (6 bases). This CDR3 contains 16 residues. Trimming took off 6 bases at V and 0 bases at J, with 15 bases between the two ends. Germline CDR1 reads MNHNY; CDR2 reads SVGAGI (reference sequence). The CDR3 DNA is TGTGCCAGCAGGCCCAGGGGCCTCAACTCTGGAAACACCATATATTTT. This encodes CASRPRGLNSGNTIYF.